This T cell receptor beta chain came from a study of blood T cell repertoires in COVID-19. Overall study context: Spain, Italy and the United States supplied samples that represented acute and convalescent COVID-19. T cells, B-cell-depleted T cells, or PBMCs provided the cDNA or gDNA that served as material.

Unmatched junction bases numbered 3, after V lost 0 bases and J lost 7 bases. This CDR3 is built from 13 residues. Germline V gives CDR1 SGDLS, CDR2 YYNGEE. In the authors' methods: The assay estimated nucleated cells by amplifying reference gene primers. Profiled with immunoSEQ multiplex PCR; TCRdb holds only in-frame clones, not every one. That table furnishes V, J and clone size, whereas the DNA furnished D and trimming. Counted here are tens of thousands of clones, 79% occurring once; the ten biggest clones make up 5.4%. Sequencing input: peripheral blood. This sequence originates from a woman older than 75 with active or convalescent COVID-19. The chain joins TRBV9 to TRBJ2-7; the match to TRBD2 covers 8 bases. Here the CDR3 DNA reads TGTGCCAGCAGCGTAGGACTAGCGAGTGAGCAGTACTTC. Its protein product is CASSVGLASEQYF. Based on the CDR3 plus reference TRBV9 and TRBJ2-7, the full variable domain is DSGVTQTPKHLITATGQRVTLRCSPRSGDLSVYWYQQSLDQGLQFLIQYYNGEERAKGNILERFSAQQFPDLHSELNLSSLELGDSALYFCASSVGLASEQYFGPGTRLTVT.